This T cell receptor (beta chain) was captured by sequencing in a study of CD8 T cells in Susac syndrome. RNA was extracted with the RNeasy kit, and a quantity of roughly 0.45 to 1 ug was reverse transcribed using random hexamers. Amplification of TCR beta CDR3 spanned 54 Vbeta and 13 Jbeta via immunoSEQ multiplex PCR. Using its own MiXCR run on the immunoSEQ multiplex PCR reads, TCRdb lists one record per CDR3 protein. The sample consists of some 260,000 distinct CDR3 sequences, approximately 84% of them appearing once. It was negative isolation that provided the CD8+ and CD4+ T cells, whereas TEMRA cells were enriched by FACS. Germline lookup yields CDR1 SGDLS and CDR2 YYNGEE. This CDR3 comprises 16 residues. With 0 bases removed from V and 2 bases from J, the gap between germline ends came to 12 bases.

The source is a human donor with multiple sclerosis. The source material was CD8+ T cells from PBMCs. The chain couples TRBV9 to TRBJ2-1; D uncertain. CDR3 residues: CASSVEALPTYNEQFF. The CDR3 nucleotides read TGTGCCAGCAGCGTAGAGGCCCTGCCCACCTACAATGAGCAGTTCTTC.